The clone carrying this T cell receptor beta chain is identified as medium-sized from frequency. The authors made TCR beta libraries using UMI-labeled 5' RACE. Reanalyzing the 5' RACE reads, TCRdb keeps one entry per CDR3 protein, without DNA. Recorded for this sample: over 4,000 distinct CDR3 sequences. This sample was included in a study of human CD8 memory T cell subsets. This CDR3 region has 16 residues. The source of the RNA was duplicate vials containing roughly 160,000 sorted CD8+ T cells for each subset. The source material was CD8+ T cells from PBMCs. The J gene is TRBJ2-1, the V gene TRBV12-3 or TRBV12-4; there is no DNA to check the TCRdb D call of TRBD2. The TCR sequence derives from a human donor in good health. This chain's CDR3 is CASRRVTSGGGDEQFF.